This T cell receptor beta chain was identified during a study of Graves' ophthalmopathy and Graves' hyperthyroidism. The CDR3 runs 14 residues. Germline trimming cut 0 bases from V and 2 bases from J; bases unmatched to any gene: 4. Germline V lookup: CDR1 DFQATT, CDR2 SNEGSKA (reference sequence). TCR beta CDR3 amplification used RNA transcripts. Investigators did first-round RT-PCR with HTBI primers, then second-round multiplex PCR. TCRdb ran MiXCR on the multiplex PCR reads and lists one entry per CDR3 protein. Of 1 million to 1.3 million distinct CDR3 sequences in the sample, 35% to 40% were seen once. At least ten counts were recorded for this clonotype.

Sequencing was done on a sample of peripheral blood or thyroid tissue (not recorded which). The source is an adult man with Graves' hyperthyroidism. This sequence joins TRBV20-1 and TRBJ2-7, with TRBD2 identical over 7 bases. The CDR3 nucleotides read TGCAGTGCTAGAGATTGGGAGGGCGCCTACGAGCAGTACTTC. Translating it yields CSARDWEGAYEQYF.